This T cell receptor beta chain was sequenced during a study of PD-1 blockade in classical Hodgkin lymphoma. The repertoire was sequenced with immunoSEQ multiplex PCR; TCRdb's copy has only in-frame clones and lacks some. Of over 20,000 clones in the sample, roughly two thirds were seen once. This clone showed up just a few times. Its antigen is still unknown. Each patient relapsed following autologous stem cell transplantation, and prior brentuximab vedotin exposure differed. Best responses included complete response and partial response; otherwise, the best response was progressive disease. Points from the study as a whole: By cycle point C4D1, TCR diversity had risen significantly in CD4+ cells (but not CD8+ cells). Exclusion removed patients who began nivolumab under 1 year after ASCT.

The CDR3 runs to 17 residues. The germline CDR1 and CDR2 sequences are MNHEY and SMNVEV (reference sequence). V dropped 0 bases and J dropped 2 bases, with 16 bases sitting between them. The sequence came from a human donor with classical Hodgkin lymphoma. The J gene is TRBJ1-1, the V gene TRBV27, with D unclear. Sample: peripheral blood mononuclear cells (PBMCs), taken at baseline. CDR3 DNA sequence: TGTGCCAGCAGTTTATCTCTTTCTTCGGTAGGAAACACTGAAGCTTTCTTT. Translated: CASSLSLSSVGNTEAFF.